What follows are 21 T cell receptor beta chains derived from one specimen sequenced in a study of blood T cells in healthy people across ages. It was with a sample-barcoded 5' primer and a J-beta primer mix that a second PCR of roughly 6 to 12 cycles was run. TCRdb called the 5' RACE reads again in MiXCR, with one record for every CDR3 protein. The sample records approximately 800,000 distinct CDR3 sequences, 35% to 40% being singletons. The specimen sequenced was blood. The source of these receptors is a man aged 18 to 35 in good health.

The V and J genes are TRBV14 and TRBJ2-1, with 8 nucleotides matching TRBD2. The CDR3 covers 13 residues. Trimming cost V 3 bases and J 10 bases; bases outside gene matches: 5. CDR1 SGHDN and CDR2 FVKESK come from the germline V gene. The CDR3 DNA reads TGTGCCAGCAGCCAGCGGGGGGTTAAGGAGCAGTTCTTC. Translating gives CASSQRGVKEQFF.

V gene TRBV6-5 combines with J gene TRBJ1-1; D perhaps matches TRBD1 (5 bases). CDR1 and CDR2 (germline): MNHEY, SVGAGI. The CDR3 length is 13 residues. V was cut by 4 bases and J by 4 bases, with 10 bases left in between. The CDR3 loop reads CASSSGRATEAFF. The DNA for the CDR3 is TGTGCCAGCAGTTCCGGCAGGGCCACTGAAGCTTTCTTT.

The chain employs TRBV3-1 and TRBJ1-5; D is perhaps TRBD1 (5 bases). The germline V gene encodes CDR1 LGHDT and CDR2 YNNKEL (reference sequence). V gave up 1 base and J gave up 0 bases, with 10 bases separating them. The CDR3 extends over 16 amino acids. CDR3 loop: CASSQGTSYSNQPQHF. CDR3 bases: TGTGCCAGCAGCCAAGGGACATCCTATAGCAATCAGCCCCAGCATTTT.

This clonotype was observed many times. The gene calls are TRBV12-3 or TRBV12-4 and TRBJ1-2, with a possible D match to TRBD1 (6 bases). The germline V and J ends were trimmed by 6 bases and 8 bases, with 13 bases remaining between them. The CDR3 covers 12 residues. The CDR3 nucleotides read TGTGCCAGCAGCTACAGGGATCTAGGCTACACCTTC. The encoded protein is CASSYRDLGYTF.

The CDR3: CSARDRVLAGWEQYF. The CDR3 DNA reads as TGCAGTGCTAGAGATCGAGTTCTAGCGGGGTGGGAGCAGTACTTC. The V and J genes are TRBV20-1 and TRBJ2-5; 9 bases are shared with TRBD2. The trim removed 0 bases at V and 11 bases at J, leaving 13 bases unmatched. The CDR3 runs 15 residues. CDR1 is DFQATT, CDR2 SNEGSKA, per germline (reference sequence).

This clonotype has only one observation. CDR3 nucleotide sequence: TGTGCCAGCAGTCCCCGGTACTTGGATGACTACACCTTC. This sequence encodes CASSPRYLDDYTF. The chain carries TRBV6-1 and TRBJ1-2; D gene unclear. This CDR3 spans 13 amino acids. Germline loops: CDR1 MNHNS, CDR2 SASEGT. V was cut by 5 bases and J by 10 bases, with 17 bases left in between.

The J gene is TRBJ1-1, the V gene TRBV11-2; D unclear. Germline loops: CDR1 SGHAT, CDR2 FQNNGV. V lost 5 bases and J 3 bases, leaving 7 bases between the germline ends. CDR3 length: 12 residues. The CDR3 is CASSPADTEAFF. As DNA, the CDR3 is TGTGCCAGCAGCCCCGCGGACACTGAAGCTTTCTTT.

The chain uses TRBV18 and TRBJ2-4; TRBD2 agrees at 14 bases. Looked up from germline, CDR1 is KGHSH and CDR2 is LQKENI. V shed 4 bases and J 13 bases; nucleotides not matched to a gene: 18. The CDR3 extends over 18 amino acids. CDR3 in amino acids: CASSLGTSGGAPYNEQYF. The CDR3 DNA follows: TGTGCCAGCTCACTCGGGACTAGCGGGGGCGCCCCCTACAATGAGCAGTACTTC.

With respect to this clonotype: This may arise from a read error, as a much more abundant clone is one base away. The chain employs TRBV29-1 and TRBJ2-7, with TRBD1 matching over 8 bases. The CDR3 sequence is 15 residues long. Germline CDR1 SQVTM, CDR2 ANQGSEA. The V and J ends lost 6 bases and 7 bases, in that order; junction bases with no gene match: 17. The CDR3 is CSVEGWTGNVQEQYF. The CDR3 DNA reads TGCAGCGTCGAGGGCTGGACAGGGAACGTGCAGGAGCAGTACTTC.

This clonotype was picked up a small number of times. The V gene is TRBV6-6, the J gene TRBJ2-3, with 10 nucleotides matching TRBD2. V shed 7 bases, J shed 0 bases, and the junction held 4 bases outside the gene matches. The CDR3 consists of 15 residues. Germline CDR1 and CDR2: MNHNY and SVGAGI (reference sequence). CDR3 nucleotides: TGTGCCAGCATCTTTAGCGGGGGGAGCACAGATACGCAGTATTTT. It encodes CASIFSGGSTDTQYF.

DNA for the CDR3: TGTGCCAGCAGCTTAGCGCACTCAACCGGACAGGGGTGGGGAAAACTGTTTTTT. Translation: CASSLAHSTGQGWGKLFF. The chain recombines TRBV7-2 with TRBJ1-4; 9 nucleotides align to TRBD1. The ends lost 0 bases at V and 10 bases at J; junction bases unmatched: 15. This CDR3 contains 18 residues. Germline values: CDR1 SGHTA, CDR2 FQGNSA.

The CDR3 spells CASSVDPVNYGYTF. DNA for the CDR3: TGTGCCAGCAGCGTAGACCCGGTTAACTATGGCTACACCTTC. The V gene is TRBV9, the J gene TRBJ1-2; D uncertain. The CDR3 totals 14 residues. CDR1 is SGDLS, CDR2 YYNGEE, per germline. Trimming stripped 0 bases from V and 1 base from J, with 7 bases between.

Turning to this clonotype: A clone one base away is much larger, so this may be a read error. CDR3: CASSLSSSAYNEQYF. CDR3 DNA: TGTGCCAGCAGCTTATCTAGCTCCGCCTACAATGAGCAGTACTTC. V gene TRBV7-9 combines with J gene TRBJ2-1, with a tentative D call TRBD2 (5 bases). The DNA end is more similar to TRBJ2-7, so the J call may be wrong. Germline V CDR1 and CDR2: SEHNR, FQNEAQ (reference sequence). CDR3 length: 15 residues.

V and J are TRBV7-2 and TRBJ1-5; tentative D call: TRBD1 (5 bases). Trimming took off 5 bases at V and 5 bases at J, with 10 bases between the two ends. Looked up from germline, CDR1 is SGHTA and CDR2 is FQGNSA. The CDR3 covers 13 residues. The CDR3 DNA is TGTGCCAGCAGCAACCGGGGGGATCAGCCCCAGCATTTT. This codes for CASSNRGDQPQHF.

This clonotype has just a few counts. This chain connects TRBV20-1 to TRBJ2-7; 11 bases align to TRBD1. Germline lookup yields CDR1 DFQATT and CDR2 SNEGSKA (reference sequence). The V and J ends lost 6 bases and 3 bases, in that order; junction bases with no gene match: 10. The CDR3 is made up of 15 amino acids. The CDR3: CSAPNPGQGDYEQYF. The CDR3 bases are TGCAGTGCCCCAAACCCGGGACAGGGGGACTACGAGCAGTACTTC.

The CDR3 nucleotides read TGTGCCAGCAGCTTATGGGGGGGACGACTCTCCTACAATGAGCAGTTCTTC. Translation: CASSLWGGRLSYNEQFF. The chain is built from TRBV7-9 and TRBJ2-1; 7 nucleotides agree with TRBD2. The length of the CDR3 is 17 residues. The V gene end was trimmed by 2 bases and the J gene end by 0 bases; junction bases not matched to a gene: 7. CDR1 and CDR2 (germline): SEHNR, FQNEAQ (reference sequence).

The chain has TRBV5-1 and TRBJ2-3; D might be TRBD2 (6 bases). CDR1 SGHRS and CDR2 YFSETQ come from the germline V gene. Trimming pared 1 base from V and 5 bases from J, leaving 14 bases between. The CDR3 runs 15 residues. Written as DNA, the CDR3 is TGCGCCAGCAGCTTGCTGGAGGGGTCGAAAGATACGCAGTATTTT. Its translation: CASSLLEGSKDTQYF.

This clonotype was recorded a few times. The chain has TRBV6-5 and TRBJ2-3; 9 bases are shared with TRBD1. The CDR3 has 15 amino acids. The J segment lost 5 bases and the V segment lost 5 bases, leaving 8 bases of the junction unmatched. Per germline, CDR1 MNHEY and CDR2 SVGAGI. CDR3 in DNA: TGTGCCAGCAGTGACCCGGGACAGGGACGAGATACGCAGTATTTT. Protein: CASSDPGQGRDTQYF.

This clonotype was detected only a few times. The rearrangement links TRBV20-1 to TRBJ1-1; TRBD1 matches 7 bases. V gave up 7 bases and J gave up 5 bases; unmatched junction bases: 10. Per germline, CDR1 DFQATT and CDR2 SNEGSKA (reference sequence). The CDR3 has 13 amino acids. The CDR3 loop reads CSGTQGTGTEAFF. The CDR3 DNA reads as TGCAGTGGTACACAGGGGACGGGAACTGAAGCTTTCTTT.

The chain links TRBV12-3 or TRBV12-4 to TRBJ1-1; tentatively, D is TRBD1 (5 bases). Trimming shortened V by 5 bases and J by 11 bases, and 18 bases separated the two germline ends. The CDR3 has 13 residues. In DNA, the CDR3 is TGTGCCAGCAGTGTAATCAGTCCGGGGGACGCTTTCTTT. Translated, it gives CASSVISPGDAFF.

The V call is TRBV19, the J call TRBJ2-1, with 11 bases matching TRBD2. The germline gives CDR1 LNHDA, CDR2 SQIVND (reference sequence). Trimming cost V 3 bases and J 2 bases; bases outside gene matches: 0. The CDR3 length is 15 residues. In DNA form, the CDR3 reads TGTGCCAGTAGTATGACTAGCGGGGCCTACAATGAGCAGTTCTTC. This gives the protein CASSMTSGAYNEQFF.